The present T cell receptor beta chain was sequenced within a study of blood T cell repertoires in COVID-19. Study summary: Acute and convalescent COVID-19 specimens originated in the United States, Italy and Spain. T cells, B-cell-depleted T cells, or PBMCs supplied cDNA or gDNA.

Methods used by the authors: The assay estimated nucleated cells by amplifying reference gene primers. Only in-frame clones appear in the TCRdb table, and some are missing; sequencing was by immunoSEQ multiplex PCR. The V and J calls and clone size are taken from that table; D and trimming were inferred from the DNA. The sample has a few hundred thousand clones, around 87% seen once. CDR1 and CDR2 (germline): LNHDA, SQIVND (reference sequence). J was trimmed by 4 bases and V by 4 bases; bases with no gene match: 8. This CDR3 is 15 amino acids long. The specimen sequenced was peripheral blood. The receptor's source is a woman in her 70s with active or convalescent COVID-19. The chain recombines TRBV19 with TRBJ2-5, with 8 bases lining up with TRBD1. CDR3 sequence: CASSSPGGLVETQYF. CDR3 in DNA: TGTGCCAGTAGTAGCCCAGGGGGCTTGGTAGAGACCCAGTACTTC.